This T cell receptor beta chain originates from a study of technical replicates of blood from a handful of donors. V dropped 8 bases and J dropped 6 bases, with 14 bases sitting between them. The V gene's germline CDR1 is MNHNS and CDR2 SASEGT. This CDR3 is 13 amino acids long. Generated by immunoSEQ multiplex PCR, the TCRdb table keeps only in-frame clones and is missing some. The sample has over 55,000 clones; around 97% are singletons. The sequence derives from a human donor in good health. J is TRBJ1-5 and V is TRBV6-1; D remains unclear. The sample was T cells isolated from PBMCs. CDR3 sequence: CASCIASPQPQHF. The CDR3 region has the DNA TGTGCCAGCTGTATCGCGTCGCCTCAGCCCCAGCATTTT.